The 5 T cell receptor beta chains below all came from one sample that was sequenced in a study of spatial heterogeneity in lung cancer. TCRdb redid the calling of the 5' RACE reads with MiXCR, one entry per CDR3 protein. The data contain some 2,200 distinct CDR3 sequences, around a sixth of them seen just once; the ten biggest clones take up around three fifths. The sample's time point: sample taken at primary tumor resection. Sequencing covered unsorted whole RNA taken from tumor, nontumor lung or frozen PBMC. Specimen: PBMCs, collected at surgery. The source is a male donor with early-stage non-small cell lung cancer.

In this sample, this clonotype turned up a few times. The V gene is TRBV7-2, the J gene TRBJ2-3, with D unresolved. The CDR3 consists of 13 residues. CDR1 and CDR2 (germline): SGHTA, FQGNSA. V was cut by 5 bases and J by 2 bases, with 8 bases left in between. CDR3 sequence reads: CASSKGFTDTQYF. In DNA, the CDR3 is TGTGCCAGCAGCAAAGGATTCACAGATACGCAGTATTTT.

The chain has TRBV2 and TRBJ2-3; 8 bases map to TRBD2. Unmatched junction bases numbered 9, after V lost 6 bases and J lost 13 bases. The CDR3 contains 12 residues. Germline CDR1 is SNHLY and CDR2 is FYNNEI. The CDR3 sequence: CASRWTGTRKYF. The CDR3 region has the DNA TGTGCCAGCAGGTGGACCGGGACTAGGAAGTATTTT. Supplemented by reference TRBV2 and TRBJ2-3, the full variable domain reads EPEVTQTPSHQVTQMGQEVILRCVPISNHLYFYWYRQILGQKVEFLVSFYNNEISEKSEIFDDQFSVERPDGSNFTLKIRSTKLEDSAMYFCASRWTGTRKYFGPGTRLTVL.

This clonotype is medium-sized. This sequence joins TRBV4-3 and TRBJ2-2, with 9 bases that match TRBD1. Germline trimming cut 2 bases from V and 5 bases from J; bases unmatched to any gene: 6. Looked up from germline, CDR1 is LGHNA and CDR2 is YSLEER. The CDR3 consists of 16 residues. The CDR3 bases are TGCGCCAGCAGCCAATTTCACAGGGGGCAAACCGGGGAGCTGTTTTTT. Translation: CASSQFHRGQTGELFF.

V and J are TRBV7-2 and TRBJ2-1, with D possibly being TRBD1 or TRBD2 (5 bases each). The CDR3 consists of 15 residues. Germline V CDR1 and CDR2: SGHTA, FQGNSA. The V end was cut by 5 bases, the J end by 6 bases, with 17 bases between. CDR3 residues: CASSPAAGSINEQFF. CDR3 DNA sequence: TGTGCCAGCAGCCCAGCGGCAGGGAGTATCAATGAGCAGTTCTTC.

This clonotype was observed a few times. The V call is TRBV30, the J call TRBJ1-2, with 7 bases identical to TRBD1. Germline lookup yields CDR1 GTSNPN and CDR2 SVGIG (reference sequence). Unmatched junction bases numbered 14, after V lost 4 bases and J lost 6 bases. The CDR3 is made up of 15 amino acids. CDR3 coding DNA: TGTGCCTGGAAGGGACCAGGGGGAACTGAGAATGGCTACACCTTC. Protein product: CAWKGPGGTENGYTF.